These T cell receptor beta chains were read from a single sample in a study of T cell responses to AZD1222 COVID-19 vaccine. Profiling relied on immunoSEQ multiplex PCR, and the TCRdb table lists in-frame clones only, not all of them. The sample carries over 100,000 clones, 88% recorded once. The sequencing here drew on peripheral blood, taken on day 0 of AZD1222 vaccination. The receptors derive from an adult in good health. The CDR3 runs from the conserved cysteine through the conserved F or W. A D gene is named only where the DNA matches it firmly. Clone size is shown for a subset of rows, as once, few, many or a class of expanded clone.

TRBV18,-,-,TRBJ2-5,TGTGCCAGCTCCTTCTGGGCGGGAGAGACCCAGTACTTC,CASSFWAGETQYF
TRBV29-1,-,-,TRBJ1-4,TGCAGCGCCCGGGACCTCCGGTCGGAAAAACTGTTTTTT,CSARDLRSEKLFF
TRBV19,-,-,TRBJ2-6,TGTGCCAGTACCGGACAGCCTCTCTCTGGGGCCAACGTCCTGACTTTC,CASTGQPLSGANVLTF
TRBV5-1,TRBD1,-,TRBJ1-4,TGCGCCAGCAGCTCCGGGACAGGGTTTAATGAAAAACTGTTTTTT,CASSSGTGFNEKLFF
TRBV5-1,-,-,TRBJ1-1,TGCGCCAGCAGGGAGGGTTATGGCGAAGCTTTCTTT,CASREGYGEAFF
TRBV6-2/TRBV6-3,TRBD2,-,TRBJ2-5,TGTGCCAGCAGTCTTCTAGCGGGGAATCAAGAGACCCAGTACTTC,CASSLLAGNQETQYF
TRBV29-1,TRBD1,-,TRBJ1-2,TGCAGCGCCACCGCAGGGGGCTCCGGCTACACCTTC,CSATAGGSGYTF
TRBV5-1,TRBD1,-,TRBJ1-2,TGCGCCAGCAGCGGAAATAGACAGGGTAGGAACACCTTC,CASSGNRQGRNTF
TRBV6-4,TRBD1,few,TRBJ1-6,TGTGCCAGCAGCGCTGACAGGGAGAATTCACCCCTCCACTTT,CASSADRENSPLHF
TRBV10-3,-,-,TRBJ2-7,TGTGCCATCAGTGAATTTCCGGAGGGCGAGCAGTACTTC,CAISEFPEGEQYF
TRBV10-3,-,once,TRBJ2-1,TGTGCCATCAGTGAAGGCCTTAATAATGAGCAGTTCTTC,CAISEGLNNEQFF
TRBV4-1,-,-,TRBJ1-5,TGCGCCAGCAGCCAAGAGTCGATGCGGATCGGTAGCAATCAGCCCCAGCATTTT,CASSQESMRIGSNQPQHF
TRBV7-9,-,-,TRBJ1-2,TGTGCCAGCAGCTTAGCGAAGGGGGGCTACACCTTC,CASSLAKGGYTF
TRBV27,-,-,TRBJ1-2,TGTGCCAGCAGTCCGCGTCTGGGGGCTAACTATGGCTACACCTTC,CASSPRLGANYGYTF